The 21 T cell receptor beta chains in this list originate from one sample, sequenced in a study of T cells in Graves' hyperthyroidism and ophthalmopathy (dated by TCRdb to the late 2010s). Receptor libraries were prepared by multiplex PCR. Sequenced on an Illumina HiSeq 2000. Amplification of TCR beta CDR3 regions was carried out from RNA transcripts. The first round of RT-PCR for the TCR CDR3 was performed with the HTBI primer set and the Qiagen OneStep RT-PCR kit. The raw public data were reprocessed by TCRdb itself: fastp quality trimming at Q25, MiXCR clonotype calling, in-frame beta chains only. Each entry is one CDR3 protein sequence, shown with its most common DNA and genes. Recorded for this sample are fewer than 900,000 distinct CDR3 sequences; around 17% of them occurred a single time. The ten largest clones represent around 8.1% of the sample. The specimen sequenced was blood. These receptors all come from a man between 18 and 35 years old with Graves' hyperthyroidism.

This clonotype was observed a handful of times. The chain recombines TRBV7-9 with TRBJ2-4, with D possibly TRBD2 on 6 matching bases. The V gene's germline CDR1 is SEHNR and CDR2 FQNEAQ (reference sequence). Trimming took off 2 bases at V and 7 bases at J, with 12 bases between the two ends. CDR3 length: 14 residues. The CDR3: CASSLSAGRNIQYF. The CDR3 region has the DNA TGTGCCAGCAGCTTATCGGCAGGGAGGAACATTCAGTACTTC.

In its sample, this clonotype was seen many times. The V call is TRBV30, the J call TRBJ2-2; the D is unclear. CDR1 is GTSNPN and CDR2 is SVGIG in the germline V gene (reference sequence). CDR3 length equals 12 residues. Trimming left V 0 bases short and J 5 bases short, with 4 bases between. The DNA for the CDR3 is TGTGCCTGGAGTGTACGTACCGGGGAGCTGTTTTTT. Amino acids: CAWSVRTGELFF.

This sequence joins TRBV4-1 and TRBJ2-3; 8 bases are a match to TRBD2. Germline V gene sequence: CDR1 MGHRA, CDR2 YSYEKL. This CDR3 is built from 15 residues. Trimming removed 5 bases from V and 1 base from J; junction bases left unmatched: 5. The CDR3 protein is CASSATRGGTDTQYF. The CDR3 coding sequence is TGCGCCAGCAGCGCGACGCGGGGGGGCACAGATACGCAGTATTTT.

This clonotype has a handful of counts. The gene calls are TRBV4-3 and TRBJ1-5, with D maybe TRBD1 (6 bases). The germline V gene encodes CDR1 LGHNA and CDR2 YSLEER. Deletions cut 0 bases from V and 2 bases from J, with 8 bases between. The CDR3 consists of 15 residues. The CDR3 spells CASSQDHRGNQPQHF. For the CDR3, the DNA is TGCGCCAGCAGCCAAGATCACAGGGGCAATCAGCCCCAGCATTTT.

This clonotype turned up a few times. The J gene is TRBJ2-2, the V gene TRBV3-1; tentative D call: TRBD1 (6 bases). CDR1 LGHDT and CDR2 YNNKEL come from the germline V gene (reference sequence). The CDR3 is 17 amino acids. The V gene lost 5 bases and the J gene lost 6 bases, with 22 bases spanning the gap. The DNA for the CDR3 is TGTGCCAGCAGCTCACTCCGGGGTCAGGGGCCCGCCGGGGAGCTGTTTTTT. It yields the protein CASSSLRGQGPAGELFF.

This clonotype was seen a handful of times. The chain carries TRBV20-1 and TRBJ2-3; no clear D gene. V lost 2 bases, J lost 4 bases, and 7 bases lay in between. Germline assignment: CDR1 DFQATT and CDR2 SNEGSKA (reference sequence). The CDR3 loop spans 12 amino acids. The CDR3 here is CSARITSDTQYF. CDR3 nucleotides: TGCAGTGCTAGAATCACCTCAGATACGCAGTATTTT.

The rearrangement joins TRBV4-1 to TRBJ2-3, with TRBD2 matching 10 bases. V shed 1 base, J shed 5 bases, and the junction held 6 bases outside the gene matches. The CDR3 contains 16 residues. The V gene's germline CDR1 is MGHRA and CDR2 YSYEKL. DNA for the CDR3: TGCGCCAGCAGCCAAGCCCCCCTAGCGGGAGTAGATACGCAGTATTTT. As protein: CASSQAPLAGVDTQYF.

The CDR3 here is CSAMRTVGEQFF. The CDR3 region has the DNA TGCAGTGCTATGCGGACGGTTGGTGAGCAGTTCTTC. The V gene is TRBV20-1, the J gene TRBJ2-1; D gene unclear. The CDR3 length is 12 residues. Germline V gene lookup returns CDR1 DFQATT and CDR2 SNEGSKA (reference sequence). V was clipped by 4 bases and J by 9 bases, with 13 bases between them.

Many counts were recorded for this clonotype. This chain joins TRBV11-2 and TRBJ2-2; D perhaps matches TRBD1 (6 bases). V lost 1 base and J 6 bases, leaving 9 bases between the germline ends. The CDR3 has 14 residues. Germline V CDR1 and CDR2: SGHAT, FQNNGV. The CDR3 region is CASSLGKGAGELFF. DNA of the CDR3: TGTGCCAGCAGCTTAGGCAAGGGGGCCGGGGAGCTGTTTTTT.

In the case of this clonotype: Possible read error: a much larger clone is one base away. The V call is TRBV30, the J call TRBJ2-7; D possibly corresponds to TRBD2 (5 bases). This CDR3 is 13 amino acids long. Germline V gene sequence: CDR1 GTSNPN, CDR2 SVGIG (reference sequence). CDR3 amino acids: CAWGVRRGNEQYF. The CDR3 DNA reads TGTGCCTGGGGTGTACGTCGAGGGAACGAGCAGTACTTC.

The chain is built from TRBV6-2 or TRBV6-3 and TRBJ2-1, with 8 nucleotides matching TRBD2. Per the germline V gene, CDR1 is MNHEY and CDR2 is SVGEGT. The CDR3 extends over 14 amino acids. Trimming at V came to 10 bases and at J to 0 bases, leaving 5 bases not matched to a gene. The CDR3 DNA reads TGTGCCACCACTACTAGCGGCTCCTACAATGAGCAGTTCTTC. This encodes CATTTSGSYNEQFF.

This clonotype has a handful of counts. The V call is TRBV5-1, the J call TRBJ2-1; 11 bases are shared with TRBD2. The length of the CDR3 is 18 residues. CDR1 and CDR2 from the germline V gene are SGHRS and YFSETQ. The V and J ends lost 3 bases and 0 bases, in that order; junction bases with no gene match: 8. The CDR3 region is CASSYGASGGSSYNEQFF. For the CDR3, the DNA is TGCGCCAGCAGCTATGGGGCTAGCGGGGGGAGCTCCTACAATGAGCAGTTCTTC.

This clonotype has just a few counts. The chain links TRBV5-1 to TRBJ2-7; a weak D match, TRBD1 (6 bases). This CDR3 has 14 amino acids. V was trimmed by 4 bases and J by 5 bases, leaving 16 bases between them. Germline V gene data show CDR1 as SGHRS and CDR2 as YFSETQ. CDR3 sequence: CASSELTGSDEQYF. The CDR3 DNA sequence: TGCGCCAGCAGCGAATTGACAGGTTCGGACGAGCAGTACTTC.

The chain carries TRBV29-1 and TRBJ1-1; weak D call: TRBD1 (5 bases). The CDR3 contains 14 residues. Germline V gene sequence: CDR1 SQVTM, CDR2 ANQGSEA. V lost 3 bases, J lost 0 bases, and 11 bases lay in between. CDR3 bases: TGCAGCGTTGACTCACGGGGGTTGAACACTGAAGCTTTCTTT. The encoded protein is CSVDSRGLNTEAFF.

This clonotype was seen many times. The CDR3 DNA reads TGTGCCAGCAGTTCTCCAAGGACAGACTATGGCTACACCTTC. Protein sequence: CASSSPRTDYGYTF. The rearrangement uses TRBV28 and TRBJ1-2; D is perhaps TRBD1 (6 bases). The CDR3 extends over 14 amino acids. Trimming pared 4 bases from V and 3 bases from J, leaving 12 bases between. From germline, CDR1 is MDHEN and CDR2 SYDVKM.

The sample holds many counts of this clonotype. The gene calls are TRBV6-2 or TRBV6-3 and TRBJ2-2; D could derive from TRBD1 or TRBD2 (5 bases each). The germline V gene has CDR1 MNHEY and CDR2 SVGEGT. V lost 0 bases, J lost 5 bases, and 13 bases lay in between. This CDR3 region has 16 residues. The CDR3 nucleotides are TGTGCCAGCAGTTACTCGGGGACGATCTGGACCGGGGAGCTGTTTTTT. This sequence encodes CASSYSGTIWTGELFF.

The gene calls are TRBV20-1 and TRBJ2-1; a weak D match, TRBD2 (5 bases). The CDR3 covers 13 residues. Trimming took off 0 bases at V and 10 bases at J, with 13 bases between the two ends. CDR1 and CDR2 from the germline V gene are DFQATT and SNEGSKA (reference sequence). As DNA, the CDR3 is TGCAGTGCTAGAGATACGGGTTCGGGAGAGCAGTTCTTC. Amino acids: CSARDTGSGEQFF.

The chain employs TRBV6-5 and TRBJ2-7, with D hard to call. The CDR3 extends over 14 amino acids. Germline loops: CDR1 MNHEY, CDR2 SVGAGI. V was cut by 0 bases and J by 0 bases, with 6 bases left in between. The CDR3 DNA reads as TGTGCCAGCAGTTACTCGATAGACTCCTACGAGCAGTACTTC. Its translation is CASSYSIDSYEQYF.

This clonotype has just a few counts. The genes are TRBV6-1 and TRBJ1-1, with D tentatively TRBD1 (6 bases). The germline V gene encodes CDR1 MNHNS and CDR2 SASEGT. This CDR3 is 16 amino acids long. Trimming left V 2 bases short and J 0 bases short, with 13 bases between. The CDR3 DNA follows: TGTGCCAGCAGTGAATCCCCCGGGACATTGAACACTGAAGCTTTCTTT. Translation: CASSESPGTLNTEAFF.

There are many counts of this clonotype. The gene calls are TRBV18 and TRBJ1-2, with TRBD1 matching 7 bases. V lost 1 base and J lost 3; bases outside the gene matches: 2. The CDR3 contains 14 residues. Looked up from germline, CDR1 is KGHSH and CDR2 is LQKENI. As DNA, the CDR3 is TGTGCCAGCTCACCACAGGGGGCAGACTATGGCTACACCTTC. Protein sequence: CASSPQGADYGYTF.

This rearrangement joins TRBV7-6 to TRBJ2-3, with D perhaps being TRBD1 or TRBD2 (5 bases each). The V and J ends lost 4 bases and 6 bases respectively, with 14 bases between them. The CDR3 contains 14 residues. Germline CDR1 SGHVS, CDR2 FNYEAQ. The chain's CDR3 is CASSSRDPKDTQYF. The CDR3 DNA sequence: TGTGCCAGCAGCTCCCGGGACCCCAAGGATACGCAGTATTTT. The full variable domain, its missing parts supplied by reference TRBV7-6 and TRBJ2-3, is GAGVSQSPRYKVTKRGQDVALRCDPISGHVSLYWYRQALGQGPEFLTYFNYEAQQDKSGLPNDRFSAERPEGSISTLTIQRTEQRDSAMYRCASSSRDPKDTQYFGPGTRLTVL.